This TCR beta chain was sequenced in a study of blood T cell repertoires in COVID-19. Looking at the study overall: Some COVID-19 samples were acute and others convalescent; all came from the United States, Italy and Spain. From T cells, B-cell-depleted T cells, or PBMCs came the material, which was cDNA or gDNA.

The CDR3 length is 12 residues. Trimming removed 8 bases at V and 7 bases at J, with 9 bases between. Measured with immunoSEQ multiplex PCR; TCRdb has only the in-frame clones, and not every one. The data hold more than 75,000 clones, with over 80% observed a single time. Sequencing was done on a sample of peripheral blood. The TCR sequence derives from a woman of 80 years or more with active or convalescent COVID-19. This chain links TRBV12-3 or TRBV12-4 with TRBJ1-6; no clear D gene. The CDR3: CASAAENSPLHF. Here the CDR3 DNA reads TGTGCCAGCGCGGCGGAAAATTCACCCCTCCACTTT.